Presented here are 12 T cell receptor beta chains from one specimen sequenced in a study of blood T cell repertoires in COVID-19. Sequencing used immunoSEQ multiplex PCR; TCRdb keeps in-frame clones, though not all of them. In the table there are a few hundred thousand clones, 85% to 90% of which are singletons. The specimen sequenced was peripheral blood. The receptors here all came from a woman aged 25 to 39 with COVID-19, enrolled during active disease.

The chain carries TRBV5-6 and TRBJ1-2; the D gene is possibly TRBD1 (6 bases). CDR1 is SGHDT and CDR2 is YYEEEE in the germline V gene. The germline V and J ends were trimmed by 4 bases and 4 bases, with 11 bases remaining between them. The CDR3 totals 13 residues. CDR3 region: CASSLLGAYGYTF. The CDR3 DNA is TGTGCCAGCAGCCTACTGGGGGCCTATGGCTACACCTTC.

The chain joins TRBV3-1 (or the pseudogene TRBV3-2) to TRBJ2-1, with D tentatively TRBD2 (6 bases). Trimming shortened V by 5 bases and J by 3 bases, and 20 bases separated the two germline ends. This CDR3 contains 17 residues. CDR1 and CDR2 (germline): LGHDT, YNNKEL (reference sequence). CDR3 sequence (DNA): TGTGCCAGCAGCGGGGAGGCGCGGGGACCTCGCTACAATGAGCAGTTCTTC. It encodes CASSGEARGPRYNEQFF.

The rearrangement uses TRBV18 and TRBJ2-7; D is unclear. V lost 3 bases and J lost 1, with 16 bases in between. The CDR3 runs to 16 residues. The germline V gene encodes CDR1 KGHSH and CDR2 LQKENI. The CDR3 nucleotides read TGTGCCAGCTCACCCATTGGTCGGTCTTATTCCTACGAGCAGTACTTC. Its translation is CASSPIGRSYSYEQYF.

J is TRBJ1-1 and V is TRBV4-1, with a weak D call TRBD1 (6 bases). Germline values: CDR1 MGHRA, CDR2 YSYEKL. V shed 3 bases and J shed 1 base, with 15 bases lying between them. This CDR3 contains 16 residues. CDR3 in DNA: TGCGCCAGCAGCCATGCATCCGGGACACAGAACACTGAAGCTTTCTTT. This encodes CASSHASGTQNTEAFF.

The rearrangement links TRBV30 to TRBJ2-5; possible D gene TRBD1, 5 bases. The CDR3 runs 15 residues. From germline, CDR1 is GTSNPN and CDR2 SVGIG (reference sequence). V was pared by 1 base and J by 1 base, with 13 bases between. CDR3 DNA: TGTGCCTGGAGTGGCGGCAGGGTCCCCCAAGAGACCCAGTACTTC. Translation: CAWSGGRVPQETQYF.

The chain carries TRBV6-5 and TRBJ2-1; the match to TRBD2 covers 10 bases. The CDR3 has 15 residues. Losses at the gene ends were 0 bases for V and 4 bases for J; bases not matched to a gene: 0. CDR1 and CDR2 (germline): MNHEY, SVGAGI. CDR3: CASSYSSGRYNEQFF. The CDR3 coding sequence is TGTGCCAGCAGTTACTCTAGCGGGAGGTACAATGAGCAGTTCTTC.

V gene TRBV14 combines with J gene TRBJ1-6, with D unclear. V gave up 7 bases and J gave up 7 bases, with 14 bases separating them. Germline loops: CDR1 SGHDN, CDR2 FVKESK. CDR3 length equals 14 residues. CDR3 sequence reads: CASNRGVVNSPLHF. CDR3 sequence (DNA): TGTGCCAGCAATCGGGGAGTAGTGAATTCACCCCTCCACTTT. Using reference TRBV14 and TRBJ1-6 for the parts outside the CDR3, the full variable domain is EAGVTQFPSHSVIEKGQTVTLRCDPISGHDNLYWYRRVMGKEIKFLLHFVKESKQDESGMPNNRFLAERTGGTYSTLKVQPAELEDSGVYFCASNRGVVNSPLHFGNGTRLTVT.

V is TRBV4-1 and J is TRBJ2-1; 10 bases match TRBD1. CDR1 and CDR2 (germline): MGHRA, YSYEKL. The CDR3 covers 15 residues. The J segment lost 13 bases and the V segment lost 3 bases, leaving 12 bases of the junction unmatched. The CDR3 coding sequence is TGCGCCAGCAGCCAGGTCCCTGGGACAGGGGCGTCTCAGTTCTTC. It specifies CASSQVPGTGASQFF.

The chain uses TRBV5-4 and TRBJ1-4, with D possibly TRBD1 on 5 matching bases. Germline values: CDR1 SGHNT, CDR2 YYREEE (reference sequence). The V end lost 1 base, the J end lost 1 base, and 17 bases lay between the germline ends. The CDR3 loop spans 18 amino acids. CDR3 protein: CASSLKISGDGTNEKLFF. Written as DNA, the CDR3 is TGTGCCAGCAGCTTGAAAATTTCGGGGGACGGAACTAATGAAAAACTGTTTTTT.

The chain links TRBV5-1 to TRBJ2-7; the match to TRBD2 covers 11 bases. This CDR3 contains 16 residues. V shed 0 bases, J shed 5 bases, and the junction held 7 bases outside the gene matches. Per germline, CDR1 SGHRS and CDR2 YFSETQ. For the CDR3, the DNA is TGCGCCAGCAGCTTGGCCCTACTAGCGGGAGAGGACGAGCAGTACTTC. Its translation: CASSLALLAGEDEQYF.

V gene TRBV6-1 combines with J gene TRBJ1-2; no clear D gene. The CDR3 is 13 residues long. Germline assignment: CDR1 MNHNS and CDR2 SASEGT. V was cut by 2 bases and J by 4 bases, with 8 bases left in between. The CDR3 loop is CASSERSPYGYTF. CDR3 sequence (DNA): TGTGCCAGCAGTGAAAGAAGCCCCTATGGCTACACCTTC.

V gene TRBV11-3 combines with J gene TRBJ2-7; 7 nucleotides align to TRBD2. The CDR3 contains 14 residues. V lost 5 bases to trimming and J lost 2 bases; unmatched junction nucleotides: 6. Germline CDR1 is SGHNT and CDR2 is YENEEA. CDR3 region: CASSASRGAYEQYF. The CDR3 DNA reads TGTGCCAGCAGCGCAAGTCGGGGGGCCTACGAGCAGTACTTC.